This record covers a single T cell receptor beta chain. Its cognate antigen is unknown. These data belong to a study of shared clonotypes between healthy human individuals. The study's findings and limits: Clonotypes shared by all four sorted-subset donors had higher generation probabilities than non-shared clonotypes. Large sequencing depth failed to make sorted-subset sequencing complete, rarefaction showed.

The CDR3 totals 15 residues. The germline gives CDR1 MNHEY, CDR2 SMNVEV (reference sequence). V was shortened by 3 bases and J by 2 bases, with 11 bases between the two germline ends. Several immunoSEQ plates held equal portions of the genomic DNA taken from each subset. Profiled with immunoSEQ multiplex PCR; TCRdb holds only in-frame clones, not every one. The table has about 2.3 million clones, approximately 93% seen once. The rearrangement links TRBV27 to TRBJ1-5; D gene unclear. The specimen was naive CD4+ T cells from PBMCs. Subset defined: CD45RA+ positively selected. The clonotype comes from a young man in good health. Some clones in this sample may be carry-over from other donors' samples. The CDR3 DNA sequence: TGTGCCAGCAGTTTTGGACTCGACGGCAATCAGCCCCAGCATTTT. It is translated as CASSFGLDGNQPQHF.